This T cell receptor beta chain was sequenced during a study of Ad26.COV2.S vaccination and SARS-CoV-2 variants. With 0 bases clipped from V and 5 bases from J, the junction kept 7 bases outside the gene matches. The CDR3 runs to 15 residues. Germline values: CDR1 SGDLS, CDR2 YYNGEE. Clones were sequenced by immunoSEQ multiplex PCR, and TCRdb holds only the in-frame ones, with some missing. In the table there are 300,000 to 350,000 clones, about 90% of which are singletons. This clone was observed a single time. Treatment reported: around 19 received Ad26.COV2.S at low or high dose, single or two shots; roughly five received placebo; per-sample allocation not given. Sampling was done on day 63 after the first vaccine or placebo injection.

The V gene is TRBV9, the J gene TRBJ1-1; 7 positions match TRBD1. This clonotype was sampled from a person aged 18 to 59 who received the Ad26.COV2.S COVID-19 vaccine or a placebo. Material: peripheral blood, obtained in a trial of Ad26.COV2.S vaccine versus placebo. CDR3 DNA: TGTGCCAGCAGCGTAGGCTCAGGGGGGTGGACTGAAGCTTTCTTT. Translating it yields CASSVGSGGWTEAFF.